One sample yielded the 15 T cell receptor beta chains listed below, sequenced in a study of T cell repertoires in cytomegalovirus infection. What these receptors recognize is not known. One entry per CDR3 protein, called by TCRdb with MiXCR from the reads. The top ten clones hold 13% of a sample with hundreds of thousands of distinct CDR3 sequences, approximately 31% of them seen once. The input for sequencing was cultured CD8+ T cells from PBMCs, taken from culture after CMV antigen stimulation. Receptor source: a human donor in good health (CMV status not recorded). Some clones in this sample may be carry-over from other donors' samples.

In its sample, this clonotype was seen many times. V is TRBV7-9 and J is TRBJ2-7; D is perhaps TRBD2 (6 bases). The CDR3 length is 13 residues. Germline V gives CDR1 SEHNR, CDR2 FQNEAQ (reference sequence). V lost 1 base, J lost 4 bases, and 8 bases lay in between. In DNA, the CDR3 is TGTGCCAGCAGCTTAGGAGGGACTTACGAGCAGTACGTC. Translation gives CASSLGGTYEQYV.

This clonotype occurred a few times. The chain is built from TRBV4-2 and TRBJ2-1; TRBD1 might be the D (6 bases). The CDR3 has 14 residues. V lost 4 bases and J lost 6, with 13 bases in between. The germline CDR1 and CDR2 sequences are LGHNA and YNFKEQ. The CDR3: CASSPTDSPNEQFF. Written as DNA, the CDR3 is TGTGCCAGCAGCCCTACGGACAGCCCCAATGAGCAGTTCTTC.

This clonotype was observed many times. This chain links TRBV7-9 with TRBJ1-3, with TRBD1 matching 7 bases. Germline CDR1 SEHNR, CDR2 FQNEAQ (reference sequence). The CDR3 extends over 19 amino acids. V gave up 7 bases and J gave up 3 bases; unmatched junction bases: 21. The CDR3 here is CASIELYGTASSVGNTIYF. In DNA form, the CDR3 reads TGTGCCAGCATCGAACTCTACGGGACAGCAAGCTCTGTTGGAAACACCATATATTTT.

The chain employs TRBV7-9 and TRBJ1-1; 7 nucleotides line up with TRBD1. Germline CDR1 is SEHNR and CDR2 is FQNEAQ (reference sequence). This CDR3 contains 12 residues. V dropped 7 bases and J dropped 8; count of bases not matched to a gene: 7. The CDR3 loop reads CASKGALEEAFF. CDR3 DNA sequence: TGTGCCAGCAAGGGGGCTCTCGAAGAAGCTTTCTTT.

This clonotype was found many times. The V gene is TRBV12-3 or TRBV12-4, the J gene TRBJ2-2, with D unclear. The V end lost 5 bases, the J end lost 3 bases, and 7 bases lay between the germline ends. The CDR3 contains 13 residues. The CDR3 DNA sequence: TGTGCCAGCAGTCGACCCTACACCGGGGAGCTGTTTTTT. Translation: CASSRPYTGELFF.

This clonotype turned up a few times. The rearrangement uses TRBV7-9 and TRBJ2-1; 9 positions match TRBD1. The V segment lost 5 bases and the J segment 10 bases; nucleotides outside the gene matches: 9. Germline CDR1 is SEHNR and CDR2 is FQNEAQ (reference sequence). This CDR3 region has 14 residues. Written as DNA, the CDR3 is TGTGCCAGCAGCCCCCGGGACAGGGAAATCGAGCAGTTCTTC. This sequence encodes CASSPRDREIEQFF.

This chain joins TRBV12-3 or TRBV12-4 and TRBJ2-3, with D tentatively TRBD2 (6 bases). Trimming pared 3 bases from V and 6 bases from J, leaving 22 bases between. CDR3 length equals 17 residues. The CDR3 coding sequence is TGTGCCAGCAGTTTTACAAAAGAGTTAGCGGCATTGGATACGCAGTATTTT. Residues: CASSFTKELAALDTQYF.

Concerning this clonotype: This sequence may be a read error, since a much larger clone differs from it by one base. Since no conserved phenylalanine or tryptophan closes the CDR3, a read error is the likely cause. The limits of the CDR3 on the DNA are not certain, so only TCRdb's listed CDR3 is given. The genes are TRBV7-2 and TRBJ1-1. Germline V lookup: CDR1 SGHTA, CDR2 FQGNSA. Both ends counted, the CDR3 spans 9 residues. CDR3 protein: CASSYSIFS.

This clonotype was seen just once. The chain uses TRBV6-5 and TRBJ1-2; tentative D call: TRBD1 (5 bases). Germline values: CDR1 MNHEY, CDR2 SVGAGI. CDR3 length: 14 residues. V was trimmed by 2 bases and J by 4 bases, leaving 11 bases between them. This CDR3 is CASSYRGVGYGYTF. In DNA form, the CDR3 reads TGTGCCAGCAGTTACAGAGGGGTTGGCTATGGCTACACCTTC.

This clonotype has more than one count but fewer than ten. The CDR3 spells CASSQDPPDNSPLHF. The CDR3, as DNA: TGTGCCAGCAGCCAAGATCCCCCAGATAATTCACCCCTCCACTTT. The chain has TRBV4-2 and TRBJ1-6; D not resolved. In germline, CDR1 is LGHNA, CDR2 YNFKEQ. CDR3 size: 15 residues. Trimming removed 0 bases from V and 5 bases from J, with 8 bases in between.

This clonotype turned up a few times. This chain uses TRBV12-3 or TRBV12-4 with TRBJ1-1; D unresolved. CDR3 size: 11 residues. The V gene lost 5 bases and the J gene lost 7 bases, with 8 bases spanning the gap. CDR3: CASSGNLEAFF. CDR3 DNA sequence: TGTGCCAGCAGTGGTAACCTTGAAGCTTTCTTT.

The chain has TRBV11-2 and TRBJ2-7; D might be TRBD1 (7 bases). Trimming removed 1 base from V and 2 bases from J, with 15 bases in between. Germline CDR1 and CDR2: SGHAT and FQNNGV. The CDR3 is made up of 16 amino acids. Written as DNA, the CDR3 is TGTGCCAGCAGCTTAGTCCAGCCAGGGGGGCCCTACGAGCAGTACGTC. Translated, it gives CASSLVQPGGPYEQYV.

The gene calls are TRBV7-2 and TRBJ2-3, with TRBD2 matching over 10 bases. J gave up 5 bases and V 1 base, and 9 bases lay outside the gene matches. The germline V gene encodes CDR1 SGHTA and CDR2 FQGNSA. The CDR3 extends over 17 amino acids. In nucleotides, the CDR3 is TGTGCCAGCAGCTTAGACGGGGGGGGACTAGCGATAGATACGCAGTATTTT. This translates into CASSLDGGGLAIDTQYF.

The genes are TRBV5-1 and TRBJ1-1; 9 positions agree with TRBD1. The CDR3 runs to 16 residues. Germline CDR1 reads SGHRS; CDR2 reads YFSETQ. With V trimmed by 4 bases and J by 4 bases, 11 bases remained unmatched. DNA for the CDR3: TGCGCCAGCAGCCCAATCCTAGGGACAGGGTTCACTGAAGCTTTCTTT. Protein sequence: CASSPILGTGFTEAFF.

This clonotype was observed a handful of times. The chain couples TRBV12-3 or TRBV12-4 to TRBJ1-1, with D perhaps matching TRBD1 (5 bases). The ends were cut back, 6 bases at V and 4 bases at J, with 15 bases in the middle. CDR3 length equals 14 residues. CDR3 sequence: CASRGPMMGTEAFF. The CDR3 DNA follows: TGTGCCAGCAGGGGGCCGATGATGGGCACTGAAGCTTTCTTT.